This section outlines one TCR beta chain sequence together with its context. Its antigen remains unknown. PCR amplification relied on 60 Vbeta primers (plus 13 Jbeta primers). The table came from immunoSEQ multiplex PCR; TCRdb's copy has only in-frame clones and leaves some out. The data hold some 120,000 clones, with approximately 89% observed a single time. Trimming took 5 bases from V and 8 from J; bases not matched to a gene: 8. The CDR3 extends over 13 amino acids. CDR1 and CDR2 (germline): MNHEY, SVGAGI. This entry belongs to a study of cytomegalovirus exposure and HLA in healthy donors. Regarding the study as a whole: As a later analysis revealed, most CMV-associated TCR beta chains appeared HLA-restricted. Sequencing likely generated an artifact that appeared as a cluster of highly shared sequence variants. The study designated 150 or so TCR beta chains cytomegalovirus-associated. According to an earlier analysis, most TCR beta V segments yielded productive rearrangements about 87% or about 30% of the time.

This receptor was obtained from a woman in her twenties or thirties in good health and CMV-seropositive. The rearrangement uses TRBV6-5 and TRBJ1-1; TRBD1 matches 7 bases. The sequenced sample consisted of PBMCs. The CDR3 is CASSPTGVQEAFF. The CDR3 DNA sequence: TGTGCCAGCAGTCCAACAGGGGTCCAAGAAGCTTTCTTT.